One sample yielded the 30 T cell receptor beta chains listed below, sequenced in a study of shared clonotypes between healthy human individuals. Sequenced by immunoSEQ multiplex PCR; TCRdb stores in-frame clones only, minus some. The data show some 650,000 clones, almost 97% seen once. Sequencing was done on a sample of naive CD4+ T cells sorted from blood. Subset indicated: CD45RA+ positively selected. Receptor source: a woman aged 25-40 years in good health.

The V gene is TRBV18, the J gene TRBJ2-7; D is possibly TRBD1 or TRBD2 (5 bases each). V was trimmed by 2 bases and J by 7 bases, leaving 21 bases between them. There are 16 residues in the CDR3. Germline CDR1 and CDR2: KGHSH and LQKENI. The chain's CDR3 is CASSPGRPGPTGEQYF. CDR3 DNA: TGTGCCAGCTCACCAGGGAGACCGGGGCCTACGGGGGAGCAGTACTTC.

The chain carries TRBV10-3 and TRBJ2-3; no reliable D call. Germline assignment: CDR1 ENHRY and CDR2 SYGVKD. The CDR3 spans 11 residues. The V end lost 10 bases, the J end lost 0 bases, and 5 bases lay between the germline ends. Here the CDR3 DNA reads TGTGCCACCAAAAGCACAGATACGCAGTATTTT. The encoded protein is CATKSTDTQYF.

The V call is TRBV4-1, the J call TRBJ2-3; TRBD2 matches at 9 bases. Looked up from germline, CDR1 is MGHRA and CDR2 is YSYEKL. The CDR3 extends over 17 amino acids. Trimming cost V 1 base and J 0 bases; bases outside gene matches: 5. The CDR3: CASSQGTTSGSTDTQYF. CDR3 DNA: TGCGCCAGCAGCCAAGGGACGACTAGCGGAAGCACAGATACGCAGTATTTT.

V and J are TRBV2 and TRBJ1-1; 10 bases match TRBD1. The germline CDR1 and CDR2 sequences are SNHLY and FYNNEI. Trimming took 6 bases from V and 10 from J; bases not matched to a gene: 14. The CDR3 is made up of 15 amino acids. The CDR3 sequence: CASRPGTGVFSRAFF. The CDR3 DNA sequence: TGTGCCAGCAGACCCGGGACAGGGGTGTTTTCCCGAGCTTTCTTT.

This chain joins TRBV28 and TRBJ2-3; 9 positions match TRBD2. The CDR3 length is 14 residues. Looked up from germline, CDR1 is MDHEN and CDR2 is SYDVKM. V was clipped by 8 bases and J by 7 bases; unmatched bases: 10. CDR3 protein: CASAAGGPSNTQYF. The CDR3 nucleotides read TGTGCCAGCGCCGCGGGAGGGCCTTCGAATACGCAGTATTTT.

A note on this clone: No conserved phenylalanine or tryptophan is present at the end of the CDR3, so a read error is the likely explanation. No DNA is shown, since the ends of the CDR3 on it are uncertain; the CDR3 is the one TCRdb lists. CDR3 protein: CASSLGLAV. The V call is TRBV27, the J call TRBJ2-3; TRBD2 is the table's D call, not checked against the DNA. The length of the CDR3 is 9 amino acids, counting both ends. CDR1 and CDR2 (germline): MNHEY, SMNVEV (reference sequence).

V gene TRBV5-1 combines with J gene TRBJ2-3; TRBD1 is a possible D gene (6 bases). Trimming pared 2 bases from V and 0 bases from J, leaving 10 bases between. The CDR3 extends over 15 amino acids. The germline V gene has CDR1 SGHRS and CDR2 YFSETQ. The CDR3 region is CASSFGQLSTDTQYF. The CDR3 nucleotides read TGCGCCAGCAGCTTCGGACAGTTGAGCACAGATACGCAGTATTTT.

The chain couples TRBV19 to TRBJ2-3; no firm D call. Germline CDR1 LNHDA, CDR2 SQIVND (reference sequence). This CDR3 is built from 14 residues. Trimming stripped 2 bases from V and 0 bases from J, with 6 bases between. The CDR3 loop reads CASSIISSTDTQYF. In DNA, the CDR3 is TGTGCCAGTAGTATAATCAGTAGCACAGATACGCAGTATTTT.

The CDR3 is CASSAAGQSNEKLFF. CDR3 nucleotides: TGTGCCAGTAGTGCCGCCGGACAGTCTAATGAAAAACTGTTTTTT. V usage is TRBV19 and J usage is TRBJ1-4; D may be TRBD1 (6 bases). V lost 5 bases to trimming and J lost 3 bases, with 13 bases between them. The CDR3 loop spans 15 amino acids. Germline loops: CDR1 LNHDA, CDR2 SQIVND (reference sequence).

The chain is built from TRBV29-1 and TRBJ2-7; TRBD2 aligns across 8 bases. Germline V CDR1 and CDR2: SQVTM, ANQGSEA. Trimming cost V 6 bases and J 5 bases; bases outside gene matches: 12. The CDR3 consists of 14 residues. CDR3 coding DNA: TGCAGCGTCACCCGGACCGGGGGGGACAACGAGCAGTACTTC. Translating gives CSVTRTGGDNEQYF.

The rearrangement joins TRBV7-9 to TRBJ2-3; 7 positions match TRBD2. The V segment lost 7 bases and the J segment 3 bases; nucleotides outside the gene matches: 4. The germline gives CDR1 SEHNR, CDR2 FQNEAQ (reference sequence). The CDR3 has 13 amino acids. In DNA, the CDR3 is TGTGCCAGCACCCGGACTAGTACAGATACGCAGTATTTT. Residues: CASTRTSTDTQYF. The full variable domain, its missing parts supplied by reference TRBV7-9 and TRBJ2-3, is DTGVSQNPRHKITKRGQNVTFRCDPISEHNRLYWYRQTLGQGPEFLTYFQNEAQLEKSRLLSDRFSAERPKGSFSTLEIQRTEQGDSAMYLCASTRTSTDTQYFGPGTRLTVL.

The rearrangement joins TRBV27 to TRBJ2-3, with TRBD1 as a possible D gene (6 bases). The CDR3 consists of 12 residues. CDR1 is MNHEY, CDR2 SMNVEV, per germline (reference sequence). Deletions cut 3 bases from V and 10 bases from J, with 11 bases between. The CDR3 is CASSFRGSAQYF. The CDR3 DNA follows: TGTGCCAGCAGTTTCAGGGGCTCGGCGCAGTATTTT.

This clone was detected a few times. The chain combines TRBV18 with TRBJ1-1; D remains unclear. Germline CDR1 reads KGHSH; CDR2 reads LQKENI. V was clipped by 6 bases and J by 1 base, with 18 bases between them. CDR3 length: 16 residues. The CDR3 coding sequence is TGTGCCAGCTCCCCCTTTAGCGAAGCTGAGAACACTGAAGCTTTCTTT. As protein: CASSPFSEAENTEAFF.

CDR3 loop: CATGTSGQETQYF. The CDR3 DNA reads as TGTGCCACCGGGACTAGCGGCCAAGAGACCCAGTACTTC. The chain recombines TRBV15 with TRBJ2-5; 11 bases fit TRBD2. Germline-derived CDR1 and CDR2 are LNHNV and YYDKDF (reference sequence). The CDR3 has 13 amino acids. V lost 8 bases, J lost 1 base, and 0 bases stayed unmatched. The variable domain in full, completed from reference TRBV15 and TRBJ2-5, reads DAMVIQNPRYQVTQFGKPVTLSCSQTLNHNVMYWYQQKSSQAPKLLFHYYDKDFNNEADTPDNFQSRRPNTSFCFLDIRSPGLGDTAMYLCATGTSGQETQYFGPGTRLLVL.

The gene calls are TRBV6-5 and TRBJ2-4; 9 bases are a match to TRBD1. The CDR3 is 15 amino acids. V was pared by 6 bases and J by 1 base, with 4 bases of the junction left unmatched. Germline V lookup: CDR1 MNHEY, CDR2 SVGAGI. CDR3 in amino acids: CASRRTGEAKNIQYF. CDR3 DNA sequence: TGTGCCAGCAGAAGGACAGGGGAGGCCAAAAACATTCAGTACTTC.

A note on this clone: This specimen includes other DNA sequences encoding the same CDR3. CDR3 in amino acids: CASSLTGDNSPLHF. In DNA, the CDR3 is TGCGCCAGCAGCTTGACAGGGGATAATTCACCCCTCCACTTT. This chain joins TRBV5-1 and TRBJ1-6, with TRBD1 matching over 7 bases. The CDR3 has 14 amino acids. Per germline, CDR1 SGHRS and CDR2 YFSETQ. The trim removed 1 base at V and 5 bases at J, leaving 0 bases unmatched.

The chain combines TRBV19 with TRBJ2-7, with TRBD1 matching over 9 bases. The germline CDR1 and CDR2 sequences are LNHDA and SQIVND (reference sequence). V lost 5 bases to trimming and J lost 5 bases; unmatched junction nucleotides: 7. This CDR3 has 14 residues. CDR3 residues: CASSDRDRVHEQYF. The CDR3 DNA reads TGTGCCAGTAGTGACCGGGACAGGGTCCACGAGCAGTACTTC.

The chain links TRBV5-5 to TRBJ1-2, with a tentative D call TRBD1 (6 bases). Trimming removed 1 base at V and 2 bases at J, with 15 bases between. The CDR3 loop spans 16 amino acids. Germline values: CDR1 SGHKS, CDR2 YYEKEE (reference sequence). The CDR3 DNA sequence: TGTGCCAGCAGCTTGCAAAAACAGGGACAAAACTATGGCTACACCTTC. It specifies CASSLQKQGQNYGYTF.

V gene TRBV11-1 combines with J gene TRBJ2-1, with TRBD2 matching 14 bases. The CDR3 covers 16 residues. Germline V gives CDR1 SGHAT, CDR2 FQDESV (reference sequence). V gave up 4 bases and J gave up 7 bases; unmatched junction bases: 6. CDR3 in DNA: TGTGCCAGCAGCTGGGGACTAGCGGGAGATTCTAATGAGCAGTTCTTC. This gives the protein CASSWGLAGDSNEQFF.

The chain uses TRBV18 and TRBJ2-1; TRBD2 aligns across 8 bases. V dropped 3 bases and J dropped 5; count of bases not matched to a gene: 6. Germline values: CDR1 KGHSH, CDR2 LQKENI. The CDR3 loop spans 15 amino acids. The CDR3 DNA reads as TGTGCCAGCTCACCTCGGGCGGGAGGTGACAATGAGCAGTTCTTC. Protein product: CASSPRAGGDNEQFF.

The J gene is TRBJ1-1, the V gene TRBV7-9; D uncertain. Germline V gene lookup returns CDR1 SEHNR and CDR2 FQNEAQ (reference sequence). V gave up 3 bases and J gave up 1 base, with 12 bases separating them. The CDR3 spans 15 residues. The CDR3 DNA follows: TGTGCCAGCAGCTTTCCTGGGGTGGGGAACACTGAAGCTTTCTTT. Encoded protein: CASSFPGVGNTEAFF.

The gene calls are TRBV28 and TRBJ2-1; no reliable D call. V dropped 2 bases and J dropped 7 bases, with 6 bases sitting between them. CDR3 size: 12 residues. Looked up from germline, CDR1 is MDHEN and CDR2 is SYDVKM. CDR3 DNA: TGTGCCAGCAGTTTAACCGTAAATGAGCAGTTCTTC. The encoded protein is CASSLTVNEQFF.

This clone was recorded once. The V gene is TRBV11-1, the J gene TRBJ2-7; 11 positions match TRBD1. Germline values: CDR1 SGHAT, CDR2 FQDESV (reference sequence). With 5 bases clipped from V and 4 bases from J, the junction kept 7 bases outside the gene matches. This CDR3 comprises 15 residues. CDR3 DNA: TGTGCCAGCAGCACTCGGACAGGGGGCAAGTACGAGCAGTACTTC. Translation gives CASSTRTGGKYEQYF.

V usage is TRBV19 and J usage is TRBJ2-5; 8 nucleotides match TRBD2. With 5 bases clipped from V and 1 base from J, the junction kept 9 bases outside the gene matches. The germline V gene has CDR1 LNHDA and CDR2 SQIVND (reference sequence). The CDR3 runs 16 residues. In DNA form, the CDR3 reads TGTGCCAGTAGTTCCCGACAGACTAGCGCCCAAGAGACCCAGTACTTC. Translation gives CASSSRQTSAQETQYF.

This chain joins TRBV28 and TRBJ1-5; no clear D. Germline V gene lookup returns CDR1 MDHEN and CDR2 SYDVKM. The CDR3 loop spans 14 amino acids. V was clipped by 3 bases and J by 6 bases, with 12 bases between them. DNA for the CDR3: TGTGCCAGCAGTTTGGGCCTTCCGGGTCAGCCCCAGCATTTT. Its translation is CASSLGLPGQPQHF. The variable domain in full, with the rest retrieved from reference TRBV28 and TRBJ1-5, is DVKVTQSSRYLVKRTGEKVFLECVQDMDHENMFWYRQDPGLGLRLIYFSYDVKMKEKGDIPEGYSVSREKKERFSLILESASTNQTSMYLCASSLGLPGQPQHFGDGTRLSIL.

The chain has TRBV28 and TRBJ1-6; 7 bases match TRBD1. CDR3 length equals 14 residues. V lost 6 bases, J lost 5 bases, and 4 bases stayed unmatched. The germline gives CDR1 MDHEN, CDR2 SYDVKM. As DNA, the CDR3 is TGTGCCAGCAGACCGGGACAGCATAATTCACCCCTCCACTTT. Amino acid sequence: CASRPGQHNSPLHF.

J is TRBJ2-5 and V is TRBV18; 7 nucleotides agree with TRBD2. Near its end, the DNA agrees better with TRBJ2-7, so the J call may be wrong. The CDR3 runs 14 residues. Germline values: CDR1 KGHSH, CDR2 LQKENI. In nucleotides, the CDR3 is TGTGCCAGCTCACCACCCCCTAGCGGTTACGAGCAGTACTTC. Residues: CASSPPPSGYEQYF.

V usage is TRBV5-1 and J usage is TRBJ1-4; D ambiguous. This CDR3 has 15 amino acids. Germline loops: CDR1 SGHRS, CDR2 YFSETQ. With 1 base removed from V and 2 bases from J, the gap between germline ends came to 9 bases. CDR3 sequence: CASSLSGSTNEKLFF. For the CDR3, the DNA is TGCGCCAGCAGCTTGTCGGGTTCGACTAATGAAAAACTGTTTTTT. Full variable domain (missing parts from reference TRBV5-1 and TRBJ1-4): KAGVTQTPRYLIKTRGQQVTLSCSPISGHRSVSWYQQTPGQGLQFLFEYFSETQRNKGNFPGRFSGRQFSNSRSEMNVSTLELGDSALYLCASSLSGSTNEKLFFGSGTQLSVL.

The chain carries TRBV5-1 and TRBJ1-4, with 7 bases identical to TRBD1. Trimming took 0 bases from V and 8 from J; bases not matched to a gene: 10. The CDR3 is made up of 16 amino acids. Germline V CDR1 and CDR2: SGHRS, YFSETQ. CDR3 residues: CASSLVSSIQGEKLFF. Here the CDR3 DNA reads TGCGCCAGCAGCTTGGTTTCGTCAATACAGGGGGAAAAACTGTTTTTT.

The chain employs TRBV5-1 and TRBJ2-1, with 8 nucleotides matching TRBD1. Germline V gives CDR1 SGHRS, CDR2 YFSETQ. With V trimmed by 3 bases and J by 7 bases, 12 bases remained unmatched. The CDR3 loop spans 16 amino acids. CDR3 nucleotides: TGCGCCAGCAGCTACCAGGGGGCATCTACTAGGAATGAGCAGTTCTTC. Protein sequence: CASSYQGASTRNEQFF.